The rows below give T cell receptor beta chains drawn from one sample of a study of blood T cells in healthy people across ages. TCRdb fed the 5' RACE reads into MiXCR, producing one record per CDR3 protein. Here the sample spans over 1,500,000 distinct CDR3 sequences, around half being singletons. The sequencing sample was made of blood. The origin of the receptors is a woman aged 40-49 years in good health. Both conserved end residues are part of each CDR3. The order of the fields is CDR3 length, D gene, J gene, clone size, V gene, CDR3 protein, CDR3 DNA. D genes are given only for firm matches. The listing skips clone size in some rows; elsewhere it reads once, few, many or a size class.

>13|.|TRBJ1-2|.|TRBV7-9
CASSPEGSGVNTF
TGTGCCAGCAGCCCCGAGGGTTCGGGTGTTAACACCTTC
>12|.|TRBJ2-7|.|TRBV5-6
CASSLVATEQYF
TGTGCCAGCAGCTTGGTGGCGACGGAGCAGTACTTC
>14|.|TRBJ1-4|.|TRBV6-5
CASRQGPGNEKLFF
TGTGCCAGCAGACAGGGTCCGGGTAATGAAAAACTGTTTTTT
>15|.|TRBJ1-5|.|TRBV13
CASSEGGGGGQPQHF
TGTGCCAGCAGCGAGGGGGGGGGTGGCGGTCAGCCCCAGCATTTT
>16|TRBD1|TRBJ2-3|few|TRBV7-2
CASSLDGQGAVDTQYF
TGTGCCAGCAGCTTAGATGGGCAGGGGGCTGTAGATACGCAGTATTTT
>14|TRBD1|TRBJ2-7|once|TRBV11-2
CASSFQTGRHEQYF
TGTGCCAGCAGCTTCCAGACAGGGCGCCACGAGCAGTACTTC
>12|TRBD1|TRBJ2-7|many|TRBV20-1
CSAEDRGYEQYF
TGCAGTGCTGAGGACAGGGGCTACGAGCAGTACTTC
>18|.|TRBJ2-3|.|TRBV4-2
CASSNRGAHQVRSDTQYF
TGTGCCAGCAGCAATCGCGGGGCCCACCAAGTACGATCAGATACGCAGTATTTT
>13|.|TRBJ2-7|.|TRBV15
CATSKDISSEQYF
TGTGCCACCAGCAAGGACATCTCCTCCGAGCAGTACTTC
>15|TRBD1|TRBJ2-7|.|TRBV28
CASSSGTGPSYEQYF
TGTGCCAGCAGTTCGGGGACAGGACCTTCCTACGAGCAGTACTTC
>21|TRBD1|TRBJ2-6|.|TRBV11-2
CARSLFATGGAIDSGANVLTF
TGTGCCCGCAGCTTATTCGCGACAGGGGGAGCCATAGACTCTGGGGCCAACGTCCTGACTTTC
>16|TRBD1|TRBJ1-5|.|TRBV20-1
CSARVVRQGLNQPQHF
TGCAGTGCTAGAGTCGTTCGACAGGGTCTCAATCAGCCCCAGCATTTT
>14|TRBD2|TRBJ2-5|.|TRBV7-2
CACSAAGGQETQYF
TGTGCCTGCAGCGCAGCGGGGGGACAAGAGACCCAGTACTTC
>15|.|TRBJ1-6|.|TRBV4-3
CASSQDYPIGSPLHF
TGCGCCAGCAGCCAAGATTACCCCATAGGTTCACCCCTCCACTTT
>14|.|TRBJ2-5|few|TRBV4-1
CASSQVGARETQYF
TGCGCCAGCAGCCAAGTGGGGGCCCGGGAGACCCAGTACTTC
>16|TRBD1|TRBJ1-2|.|TRBV24-1
CATSDPGQELLYGYTF
TGTGCCACCAGTGATCCGGGACAGGAACTGCTCTATGGCTACACCTTC
>13|.|TRBJ1-5|once|TRBV7-9
CASSLLSDQPQHF
TGTGCCAGCAGCTTATTGAGTGATCAGCCCCAGCATTTT
>15|.|TRBJ1-1|.|TRBV4-1
CASSQVSAVNTEAFF
TGCGCCAGCAGCCAAGTTAGTGCAGTGAACACTGAAGCTTTCTTT
>12|.|TRBJ2-1|.|TRBV7-2
CASRRGSNEQFF
TGTGCCAGCAGGAGGGGGAGCAATGAGCAGTTCTTC
>14|TRBD1|TRBJ2-7|few|TRBV20-1
CSARDVAQGYEQYF
TGCAGTGCTAGAGATGTGGCACAGGGGTACGAGCAGTACTTC
>16|TRBD1|TRBJ2-1|.|TRBV4-1
CASSQDGTELYNEQFF
TGCGCCAGCAGCCAAGATGGGACAGAGCTTTACAATGAGCAGTTCTTC
>13|.|TRBJ1-2|.|TRBV4-2
CAGSQVPGNGYTF
TGTGCCGGCAGCCAAGTCCCAGGGAATGGCTACACCTTC
>13|.|TRBJ2-7|.|TRBV27
CASSFSSFYEQYF
TGTGCCAGCAGTTTTAGCAGCTTTTACGAGCAGTACTTC
>13|.|TRBJ1-6|.|TRBV5-1
CASSLEADSPLHF
TGCGCCAGCAGCTTGGAGGCAGATTCACCCCTCCACTTT
>14|.|TRBJ1-2|few|TRBV28
CASSLSGPGRGYTF
TGTGCCAGCAGTTTATCGGGGCCGGGTCGAGGCTACACCTTC
>16|TRBD2|TRBJ2-7|many|TRBV4-2
CASSPLGTSGAYEQYF
TGTGCCAGCAGCCCTCTCGGGACTAGCGGCGCCTACGAGCAGTACTTC
>15|TRBD2|TRBJ2-1|many|TRBV5-1
CASSLGLAGVGEQFF
TGTGCCAGCAGCTTAGGACTAGCGGGGGTGGGTGAGCAGTTCTTC
>14|.|TRBJ2-7|few|TRBV20-1
CSAPLSTSPYEQYF
TGCAGTGCCCCCCTCTCGACATCCCCCTACGAGCAGTACTTC
>15|TRBD1|TRBJ2-1|.|TRBV6-5
CASSTQGQWDNEQFF
TGTGCCAGCAGTACCCAGGGACAGTGGGACAATGAGCAGTTCTTC
>15|.|TRBJ1-5|.|TRBV21-1
CASSKVTTGDQPQHF
TGTGCCAGCAGCAAGGTCACAACAGGGGATCAGCCCCAGCATTTT
>16|TRBD2|TRBJ2-5|few|TRBV5-1
CASSSRQSGGRETQYF
TGCGCCAGCAGCTCCCGTCAAAGCGGGGGTAGGGAGACCCAGTACTTC
>16|TRBD1|TRBJ1-2|.|TRBV7-2
CASSLNQRDREHGYTF
TGTGCCAGCAGCTTAAATCAACGGGACAGGGAACATGGCTACACCTTC
>14|TRBD1|TRBJ2-7|.|TRBV6-2/TRBV6-3
CASRQRDSYHPQYF
TGTGCCAGCAGGCAACGGGACAGCTATCATCCCCAGTACTTC